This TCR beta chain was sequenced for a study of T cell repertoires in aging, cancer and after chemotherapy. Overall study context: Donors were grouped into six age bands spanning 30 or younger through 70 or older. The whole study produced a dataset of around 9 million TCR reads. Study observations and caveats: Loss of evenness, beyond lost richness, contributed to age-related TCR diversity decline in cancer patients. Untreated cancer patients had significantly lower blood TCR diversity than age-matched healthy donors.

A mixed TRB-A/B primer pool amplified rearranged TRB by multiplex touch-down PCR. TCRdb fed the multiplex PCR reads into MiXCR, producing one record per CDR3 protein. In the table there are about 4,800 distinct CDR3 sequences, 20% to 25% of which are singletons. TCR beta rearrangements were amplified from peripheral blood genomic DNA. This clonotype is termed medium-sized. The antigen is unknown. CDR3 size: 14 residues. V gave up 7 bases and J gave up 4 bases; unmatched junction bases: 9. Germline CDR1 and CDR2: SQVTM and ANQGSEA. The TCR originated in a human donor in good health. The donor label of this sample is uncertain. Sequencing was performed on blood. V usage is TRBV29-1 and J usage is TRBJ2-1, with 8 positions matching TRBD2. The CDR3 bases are TGCAGCGCCTTAGTAGCGGGGAATTACAATGAGCAGTTCTTC. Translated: CSALVAGNYNEQFF.